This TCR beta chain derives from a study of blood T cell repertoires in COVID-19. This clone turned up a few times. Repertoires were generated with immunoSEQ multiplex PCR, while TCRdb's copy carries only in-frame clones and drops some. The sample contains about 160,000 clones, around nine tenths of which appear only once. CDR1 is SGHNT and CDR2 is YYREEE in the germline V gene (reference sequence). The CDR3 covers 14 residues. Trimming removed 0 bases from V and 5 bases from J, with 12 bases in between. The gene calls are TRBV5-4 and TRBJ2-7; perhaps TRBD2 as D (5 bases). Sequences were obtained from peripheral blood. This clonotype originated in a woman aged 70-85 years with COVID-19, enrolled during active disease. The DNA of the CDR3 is TGTGCCAGCAGCTTGGCCCTAGCTAGCCACGAGCAGTACTTC. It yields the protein CASSLALASHEQYF. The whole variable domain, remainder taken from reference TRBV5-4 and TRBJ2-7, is ETGVTQSPTHLIKTRGQQVTLRCSSQSGHNTVSWYQQALGQGPQFIFQYYREEENGRGNFPPRFSGLQFPNYSSELNVNALELDDSALYLCASSLALASHEQYFGPGTRLTVT.